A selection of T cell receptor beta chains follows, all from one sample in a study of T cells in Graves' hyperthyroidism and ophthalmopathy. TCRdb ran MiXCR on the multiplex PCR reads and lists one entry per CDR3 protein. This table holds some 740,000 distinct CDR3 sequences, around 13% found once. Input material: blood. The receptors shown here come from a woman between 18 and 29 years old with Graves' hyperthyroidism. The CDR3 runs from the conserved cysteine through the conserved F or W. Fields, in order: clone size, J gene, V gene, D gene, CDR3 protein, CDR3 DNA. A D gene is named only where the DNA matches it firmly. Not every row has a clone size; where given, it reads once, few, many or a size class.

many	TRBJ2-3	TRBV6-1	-	CASTKQVPSDTQYF	TGTGCCAGCACCAAACAGGTCCCCTCTGATACGCAGTATTTT
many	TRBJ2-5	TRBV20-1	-	CSASGGETQYF	TGCAGTGCTAGCGGTGGGGAGACCCAGTACTTC
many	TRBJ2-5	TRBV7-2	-	CASSTGQEAKQTQYF	TGTGCCAGCAGCACCGGGCAGGAGGCAAAGCAGACCCAGTACTTC
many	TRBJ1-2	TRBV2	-	CASPVQGNGYTF	TGTGCCAGCCCAGTGCAGGGAAATGGCTACACCTTC
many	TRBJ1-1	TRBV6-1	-	CASRKNIRGGRTEAFF	TGTGCCAGCAGAAAAAACATTAGGGGGGGACGCACTGAAGCTTTCTTT
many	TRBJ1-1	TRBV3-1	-	CASSMTVDLNTEAFF	TGTGCCAGCAGTATGACGGTTGATCTGAACACTGAAGCTTTCTTT
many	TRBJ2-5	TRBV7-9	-	CASSSRQEETQYF	TGTGCCAGCAGCTCCAGACAGGAAGAGACCCAGTACTTC
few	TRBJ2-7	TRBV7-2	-	CASSVNRDGEQYF	TGTGCCAGCAGCGTCAATCGAGATGGGGAGCAGTACTTC
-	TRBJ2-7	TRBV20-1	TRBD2	CSAVPGLASSYEQYF	TGCAGTGCAGTCCCGGGACTAGCGAGCTCCTACGAGCAGTACTTC
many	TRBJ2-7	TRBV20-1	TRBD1	CSARETRGLAYEQYF	TGCAGTGCTAGAGAGACCAGGGGGTTGGCCTACGAGCAGTACTTC
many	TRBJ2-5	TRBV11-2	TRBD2	CASSLQFLAGKETQYF	TGTGCCAGCAGCTTACAGTTCCTAGCGGGGAAAGAGACCCAGTACTTC
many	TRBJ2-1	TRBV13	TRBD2	CASSLTGLASYSYNEQFF	TGTGCCAGCAGCTTAACGGGACTAGCGAGTTACTCCTACAATGAGCAGTTCTTC
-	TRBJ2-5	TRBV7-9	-	CASSLGPETQYF	TGTGCCAGCAGCTTGGGACCGGAGACCCAGTACTTC
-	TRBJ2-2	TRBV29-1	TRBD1	CSVGAGGGWTGELFF	TGCAGCGTTGGCGCAGGGGGCGGTTGGACCGGGGAGCTGTTTTTT
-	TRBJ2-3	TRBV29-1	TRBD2	CSVAAGTRRDTQYF	TGCAGCGTTGCGGCCGGGACTAGAAGAGATACGCAGTATTTT